These T cell receptor beta chains were read from a single sample in a study of shared clonotypes between healthy human individuals. Some clones are missing from TCRdb's copy, which holds only in-frame ones; the method was immunoSEQ multiplex PCR. Altogether about 470,000 clones are present, 70% to 80% being singletons, with the ten largest covering less than 15%. Sequenced: PBMCs. Receptors originate from a woman between 40 and 55 years old in good health. Some clones in this sample may be carry-over from other donors' samples. The CDR3 runs from the conserved cysteine through the conserved F or W. The order of the fields is J gene, V gene, CDR3 protein.

J: TRBJ1-2
V: TRBV29-1
CDR3: CSVEVDGTGIGYGYTF

J: TRBJ2-5
V: TRBV10-3
CDR3: CAISESGLAGRETQYF

J: TRBJ2-5
V: TRBV9
CDR3: CASSVAWREPETQYF

J: TRBJ2-1
V: TRBV18
CDR3: CASSPLLAEALDEQFF

J: TRBJ2-7
V: TRBV4-3
CDR3: CASSQEADGVEQYF

J: TRBJ2-1
V: TRBV28
CDR3: CASSPFGRLGQGSDEQFF

J: TRBJ1-3
V: TRBV4-2
CDR3: CASSQDTEGNTIYF

J: TRBJ1-4
V: TRBV2
CDR3: CASSGQGGSNEKLFF

J: TRBJ2-1
V: TRBV7-8
CDR3: CASAVDGWSYNEQFF

J: TRBJ2-5
V: TRBV5-1
CDR3: CASSIGTGGHQETQYF

J: TRBJ1-5
V: TRBV7-9
CDR3: CASSLGTGAVQPQHF

J: TRBJ1-2
V: TRBV2
CDR3: CASSGQGNYGYTF

J: TRBJ2-1
V: TRBV7-3
CDR3: CASSLDRGTYNEQFF

J: TRBJ2-7
V: TRBV7-8
CDR3: CASSPGLAGGDEQYF

J: TRBJ2-5
V: TRBV28
CDR3: CASSGRRGGQETQYF

J: TRBJ2-2
V: TRBV7-8
CDR3: CASSLAPVNTGELFF

J: TRBJ2-2
V: TRBV19
CDR3: CASSIPGLAGGNTGELFF

J: TRBJ2-2
V: TRBV5-1
CDR3: CASSWSGTPDTGELFF

J: TRBJ2-7
V: TRBV29-1
CDR3: CSVGAGREPYEQYF

J: TRBJ2-7
V: TRBV7-2
CDR3: CASSSLATRSYEQYF

J: TRBJ2-7
V: TRBV5-1
CDR3: CASSLNARDSYEQYF

J: TRBJ2-5
V: TRBV4-2
CDR3: CASSQEIFLGSGGTQYF

J: TRBJ2-2
V: TRBV28
CDR3: CASSFRGNGRTSGELFF